The 29 T cell receptor beta chains presented below share a single source sample, sequenced in a study of cytomegalovirus exposure and HLA in healthy donors. Primers included in the PCR were 60 Vbeta and 13 Jbeta primers. Data came from immunoSEQ multiplex PCR; TCRdb stores just in-frame clones and leaves some out. Of over 100,000 clones in the sample, approximately 73% were seen once. Sequenced: PBMCs. These receptors originate from a man aged 35 to 55 in good health and CMV-seronegative.

The chain uses TRBV4-3 and TRBJ1-5, with D unresolved. CDR3 length: 12 amino acids. V was clipped by 0 bases and J by 16 bases, with 13 bases between them. Germline V gene sequence: CDR1 LGHNA, CDR2 YSLEER. For the CDR3, the DNA is TGCGCCAGCAGCCAAGATGGTCGTGGGAGACATTTT. Its translation is CASSQDGRGRHF.

The V and J genes are TRBV5-1 and TRBJ2-1; perhaps TRBD2 as D (5 bases). Looked up from germline, CDR1 is SGHRS and CDR2 is YFSETQ. V shed 0 bases and J shed 7 bases, with 14 bases lying between them. The CDR3 spans 15 residues. CDR3 nucleotides: TGCGCCAGCAGCTTGGGCGTCGGACTTTTTAATGAGCAGTTCTTC. As protein: CASSLGVGLFNEQFF.

CDR3 nucleotides: TGCGCCAGCAGCCAAGATCGGGCGGCTAGCGGGGGTGCCTACAATGAGCAGTTCTTC. This sequence encodes CASSQDRAASGGAYNEQFF. The rearrangement links TRBV4-3 to TRBJ2-1, with 10 bases fitting TRBD2. The CDR3 covers 19 residues. Germline values: CDR1 LGHNA, CDR2 YSLEER. With V trimmed by 0 bases and J by 2 bases, 10 bases remained unmatched.

V usage is TRBV4-1 and J usage is TRBJ2-1, with D maybe TRBD2 (6 bases). The CDR3 is 19 residues long. Germline CDR1 MGHRA, CDR2 YSYEKL. The V and J ends lost 1 base and 9 bases respectively, with 28 bases between them. CDR3: CASSQVFVRETRAWGEQFF. Here the CDR3 DNA reads TGCGCCAGCAGCCAAGTTTTCGTGCGCGAGACTAGGGCCTGGGGTGAGCAGTTCTTC.

The rearrangement links TRBV4-2 to TRBJ1-5; a weak D match, TRBD1 (6 bases). The V end lost 1 base, the J end lost 5 bases, and 12 bases lay between the germline ends. CDR3 length: 15 amino acids. Germline CDR1 is LGHNA and CDR2 is YNFKEQ. The CDR3 sequence: CASSQAGGGHQPQHF. Here the CDR3 DNA reads TGTGCCAGCAGCCAAGCCGGGGGGGGCCATCAGCCCCAGCATTTT.

J is TRBJ2-7 and V is TRBV6-6; TRBD1 matches at 10 bases. Trimming cost V 3 bases and J 5 bases; bases outside gene matches: 7. Germline loops: CDR1 MNHNY, CDR2 SVGAGI (reference sequence). The CDR3 consists of 15 residues. The CDR3 here is CASSYQTGGSDEQYF. The CDR3 nucleotides are TGTGCCAGCAGTTATCAGACAGGGGGCAGCGACGAGCAGTACTTC.

V and J are TRBV9 and TRBJ2-3; TRBD2 aligns across 11 bases. This CDR3 is built from 14 residues. After removal of 2 bases from V and 7 bases from J, the junction contained 3 bases not matched to a gene. CDR1 and CDR2 (germline): SGDLS, YYNGEE. This CDR3 reads CASSVSGGEHTQYF. CDR3 nucleotide sequence: TGTGCCAGCAGCGTTAGCGGGGGGGAGCATACGCAGTATTTT. Supplemented by reference TRBV9 and TRBJ2-3, the full variable domain reads DSGVTQTPKHLITATGQRVTLRCSPRSGDLSVYWYQQSLDQGLQFLIQYYNGEERAKGNILERFSAQQFPDLHSELNLSSLELGDSALYFCASSVSGGEHTQYFGPGTRLTVL.

V is TRBV4-2 and J is TRBJ2-1; 11 positions match TRBD2. Germline CDR1 reads LGHNA; CDR2 reads YNFKEQ. This CDR3 spans 13 amino acids. V lost 1 base, J lost 10 bases, and 0 bases stayed unmatched. CDR3 sequence reads: CASSQGLAGEQFF. The CDR3 DNA is TGTGCCAGCAGCCAAGGACTAGCGGGGGAGCAGTTCTTC.

V gene TRBV10-3 combines with J gene TRBJ2-7, with D perhaps TRBD1 (6 bases). The V and J ends lost 6 bases and 5 bases respectively, with 20 bases between them. Germline V CDR1 and CDR2: ENHRY, SYGVKD. The CDR3 consists of 15 residues. This chain's CDR3 is CAISDRPNNIDEQYF. CDR3 nucleotides: TGTGCCATCAGCGACAGGCCCAATAACATCGACGAGCAGTACTTC.

The rearrangement joins TRBV7-3 to TRBJ1-1; a possible D gene is TRBD1 (6 bases). The V end was cut by 0 bases, the J end by 6 bases, with 11 bases between. CDR3 size: 14 residues. CDR1 and CDR2 (germline): SGHTA, FQGTGA. The CDR3: CASSLTAGDPEAFF. The CDR3 DNA sequence: TGTGCCAGCAGCTTAACGGCAGGGGACCCTGAAGCTTTCTTT.

The J gene is TRBJ1-5, the V gene TRBV7-8; possibly TRBD1 for D (5 bases). V dropped 1 base and J dropped 9 bases, with 10 bases sitting between them. Germline-derived CDR1 and CDR2 are SGHVS and FQNEAQ. CDR3 length: 13 amino acids. CDR3 in amino acids: CASSLVGGSPQHF. In nucleotides, the CDR3 is TGTGCCAGCAGCTTAGTCGGGGGTTCGCCCCAGCATTTT.

This clone appeared a few times. At the DNA level, this CDR3 is encoded by other sequences in the same sample as well. The rearrangement links TRBV4-3 to TRBJ1-1; 7 bases match TRBD1. CDR1 and CDR2 from the germline V gene are LGHNA and YSLEER. The J segment lost 3 bases and the V segment lost 0 bases, leaving 4 bases of the junction unmatched. The CDR3 is made up of 15 amino acids. CDR3 sequence (DNA): TGCGCCAGCAGCCAAGAAGGGACAGTGGACACTGAAGCTTTCTTT. The encoded protein is CASSQEGTVDTEAFF.

V usage is TRBV5-6 and J usage is TRBJ1-1, with D perhaps matching TRBD1 (5 bases). CDR3 length: 12 amino acids. The V gene's germline CDR1 is SGHDT and CDR2 YYEEEE. V gave up 4 bases and J gave up 10 bases, with 14 bases separating them. This CDR3 is CASSQSRDGAFF. The DNA for the CDR3 is TGTGCCAGCAGCCAAAGCAGGGATGGAGCTTTCTTT.

The CDR3 reads CASSQTANYGYTF. Written as DNA, the CDR3 is TGCGCCAGCAGCCAGACAGCTAACTATGGCTACACCTTC. V usage is TRBV4-3 and J usage is TRBJ1-2; D is perhaps TRBD1 (5 bases). The ends were cut back, 3 bases at V and 0 bases at J, with 5 bases in the middle. The germline V gene encodes CDR1 LGHNA and CDR2 YSLEER. The CDR3 contains 13 residues.

This clone turned up a few times. The rearrangement joins TRBV5-1 to TRBJ1-2; 9 bases line up with TRBD1. CDR3 length: 16 amino acids. CDR1 SGHRS and CDR2 YFSETQ come from the germline V gene. With 4 bases clipped from V and 8 bases from J, the junction kept 15 bases outside the gene matches. The CDR3 DNA reads TGCGCCAGCAGCGTTAGTCAATACCCGGGACAGGGCGGCTACACCTTC. It specifies CASSVSQYPGQGGYTF.

In its sample, this clone was seen a few times. The chain recombines TRBV7-2 with TRBJ2-7; 10 bases map to TRBD1. This CDR3 comprises 15 residues. The V gene end was trimmed by 5 bases and the J gene end by 4 bases; junction bases not matched to a gene: 8. Germline V gene lookup returns CDR1 SGHTA and CDR2 FQGNSA. CDR3 DNA: TGTGCCAGCAGCGTCCGGGACAGGGGCGTTTACGAGCAGTACTTC. Protein product: CASSVRDRGVYEQYF.

This clone was counted only a few times. The V gene is TRBV19, the J gene TRBJ2-7; TRBD1 agrees at 11 bases. The germline V gene has CDR1 LNHDA and CDR2 SQIVND (reference sequence). J lost 5 bases, V lost 6 bases, and 12 bases had no gene match. CDR3 length equals 16 residues. The CDR3 reads CASSSAGTGGPDEQYF. The CDR3 DNA reads as TGTGCCAGTAGCTCCGCCGGGACAGGGGGTCCTGACGAGCAGTACTTC.

This clone was observed a few times. The rearrangement links TRBV6-6 to TRBJ2-3, with 7 bases aligning to TRBD2. Germline V gene lookup returns CDR1 MNHNY and CDR2 SVGAGI (reference sequence). The J segment lost 6 bases and the V segment lost 7 bases, leaving 13 bases of the junction unmatched. The CDR3 runs 15 residues. The CDR3 reads CASTLTSGGSDTQYF. CDR3 coding DNA: TGTGCCAGCACCTTAACTTCGGGAGGCTCGGATACGCAGTATTTT.

This chain links TRBV5-1 with TRBJ1-2; TRBD1 aligns across 11 bases. The junction had 3 bases not matched to a gene; V was cut back by 4 bases and J by 4 bases. The CDR3 is 14 amino acids. Germline values: CDR1 SGHRS, CDR2 YFSETQ. CDR3 sequence (DNA): TGCGCCAGCAGCGCGGGACAGGGGGGCTATGGCTACACCTTC. It specifies CASSAGQGGYGYTF.

The sample holds a few counts of this clone. The chain carries TRBV5-6 and TRBJ1-1; maybe TRBD1 (6 bases). The CDR3 runs to 11 residues. Germline V gives CDR1 SGHDT, CDR2 YYEEEE. V was trimmed by 4 bases and J by 14 bases, leaving 15 bases between them. The CDR3 DNA reads TGTGCCAGCAGCCTCGACAGGACTGAATTCTTT. As protein: CASSLDRTEFF.

J is TRBJ2-3 and V is TRBV6-1, with TRBD1 matching over 10 bases. The CDR3 is made up of 13 amino acids. CDR1 MNHNS and CDR2 SASEGT come from the germline V gene. V gave up 6 bases and J gave up 5 bases; unmatched junction bases: 2. The CDR3 DNA follows: TGTGCCAGCAGGGACAGGGGGATAGATACGCAGTATTTT. As protein: CASRDRGIDTQYF.

This clone was observed a single time. V gene TRBV7-9 combines with J gene TRBJ2-7, with 9 bases that match TRBD1. Germline values: CDR1 SEHNR, CDR2 FQNEAQ (reference sequence). The CDR3 extends over 13 amino acids. After removal of 5 bases from V and 5 bases from J, the junction contained 4 bases not matched to a gene. CDR3 coding DNA: TGTGCCAGCAGCCCGGACAGGGGCAACGAGCAGTACTTC. It encodes CASSPDRGNEQYF.

CDR3 residues: CASSPGTGAADTQYF. The CDR3 nucleotides are TGTGCCAGCAGCCCCGGGACAGGGGCAGCAGATACGCAGTATTTT. The chain has TRBV7-9 and TRBJ2-3; TRBD1 agrees at 10 bases. The CDR3 has 15 residues. V shed 5 bases, J shed 4 bases, and the junction held 6 bases outside the gene matches. Germline V gives CDR1 SEHNR, CDR2 FQNEAQ (reference sequence).

This rearrangement joins TRBV19 to TRBJ2-7, with 8 bases that match TRBD2. The CDR3 is 14 residues long. CDR1 LNHDA and CDR2 SQIVND come from the germline V gene (reference sequence). With 4 bases clipped from V and 0 bases from J, the junction kept 2 bases outside the gene matches. The CDR3 sequence: CASSTGGGSYEQYF. The CDR3 nucleotides read TGTGCCAGTAGTACCGGGGGGGGCTCCTACGAGCAGTACTTC.

The chain combines TRBV27 with TRBJ2-7; weak D call: TRBD1 (6 bases). Trimming took 7 bases from V and 1 from J, leaving 14 bases between them. CDR1 and CDR2 from the germline V gene are MNHEY and SMNVEV (reference sequence). The CDR3 is 14 residues long. CDR3 in DNA: TGTGCCAGCAAGATAATAGGGGGTTCCTACGAGCAGTACTTC. Protein sequence: CASKIIGGSYEQYF.

The chain joins TRBV7-2 to TRBJ2-7; 9 nucleotides align to TRBD1. Germline-derived CDR1 and CDR2 are SGHTA and FQGNSA. The junction had 6 bases not matched to a gene; V was cut back by 3 bases and J by 3 bases. The CDR3 runs 15 residues. As DNA, the CDR3 is TGTGCCAGCAGCTTTGTGGAGACAGGGGGCTACGAGCAGTACTTC. It yields the protein CASSFVETGGYEQYF. Supplemented by reference TRBV7-2 and TRBJ2-7, the full variable domain reads GAGVSQSPSNKVTEKGKDVELRCDPISGHTALYWYRQSLGQGLEFLIYFQGNSAPDKSGLPSDRFSAERTGGSVSTLTIQRTQQEDSAVYLCASSFVETGGYEQYFGPGTRLTVT.

The chain links TRBV7-2 to TRBJ2-5; the match to TRBD2 covers 11 bases. The germline V gene has CDR1 SGHTA and CDR2 FQGNSA. This CDR3 comprises 17 residues. V dropped 1 base and J dropped 10; count of bases not matched to a gene: 14. As DNA, the CDR3 is TGTGCCAGCAGCTTAGGGCTAGCGGGGGGCGCACTTTTAAACCAGTACTTC. Translating it yields CASSLGLAGGALLNQYF.

The chain links TRBV5-1 to TRBJ2-5, with 10 bases fitting TRBD2. This CDR3 is built from 16 residues. The germline V gene encodes CDR1 SGHRS and CDR2 YFSETQ. V lost 1 base and J lost 2; bases outside the gene matches: 5. The CDR3: CASSLTGLAVQETQYF. The CDR3 DNA reads as TGCGCCAGCAGCTTGACCGGACTAGCGGTTCAAGAGACCCAGTACTTC.

The chain has TRBV7-9 and TRBJ2-7, with 7 bases fitting TRBD1. J lost 4 bases, V lost 2 bases, and 5 bases had no gene match. The CDR3 covers 14 residues. CDR1 and CDR2 (germline): SEHNR, FQNEAQ (reference sequence). This CDR3 is CASSLTGDPYEQYF. The CDR3 region has the DNA TGTGCCAGCAGCTTAACAGGGGACCCTTACGAGCAGTACTTC.